The rows below give T cell receptor beta chains drawn from one sample of a study of early T cells in non-severe SARS-CoV-2 infection. TCRdb reanalysed the 5' RACE reads using MiXCR and keeps one entry per CDR3 protein. The sample holds about 90,000 distinct CDR3 sequences, more than 10% seen once. Sample: whole blood, taken at baseline. Receptors originate from an adult who was a healthcare worker with PCR-confirmed SARS-CoV-2 infection or an uninfected control (not recorded which). The CDR3 runs from the conserved cysteine through the conserved F or W. Fields, in order: D gene, V gene, J gene, clone size, CDR3 protein, CDR3 DNA. D genes are given only for firm matches. Not all rows give a size; the values are once, few, many and, for expanded clones, a class.

>-|TRBV29-1|TRBJ1-1|-
CSVVPGAEAFF
TGCAGCGTTGTACCGGGGGCTGAAGCTTTCTTT
>TRBD1|TRBV5-1|TRBJ1-4|many
CASSIDRAAANEKLFF
TGCGCCAGCAGCATCGACAGGGCAGCTGCTAATGAAAAACTGTTTTTT
>TRBD2|TRBV29-1|TRBJ2-7|many
CSAAGTSGTYEQYF
TGCAGCGCGGCGGGGACTAGCGGGACCTACGAGCAGTACTTC
>TRBD2|TRBV18|TRBJ2-2|few
CASSSQRGANTGELFF
TGTGCCAGCTCTTCACAGCGGGGAGCGAACACCGGGGAGCTGTTTTTT
>-|TRBV11-1|TRBJ2-3|few
CASSREPEDTQYF
TGTGCCAGCAGCCGCGAACCAGAGGATACGCAGTATTTT
>-|TRBV4-1|TRBJ1-1|-
CASNDSPSPVSSAEAFF
TGCGCCAGCAATGATTCGCCCTCTCCGGTGTCTAGCGCTGAAGCTTTCTTT
>-|TRBV30|TRBJ1-2|few
CAWNRAPLGAANYGYTF
TGTGCCTGGAATCGGGCCCCTCTGGGAGCCGCTAACTATGGCTACACCTTC
>TRBD1|TRBV2|TRBJ1-6|few
CASSQTGERSPLHF
TGTGCCAGCAGCCAGACAGGGGAGCGATCACCCCTCCACTTT
>TRBD1|TRBV2|TRBJ1-5|few
CASSSGQTNQPQHF
TGTGCCAGCAGTTCGGGACAGACCAATCAGCCCCAGCATTTT
>-|TRBV18|TRBJ2-7|-
CASSPGGGTYEQYF
TGTGCCAGCTCACCTGGCGGAGGAACCTACGAGCAGTACTTC
>TRBD2|TRBV6-6|TRBJ2-7|few
CAGSYGIGTSGYEQYF
TGTGCCGGCAGTTACGGCATCGGGACTAGCGGGTACGAGCAGTACTTC
>TRBD2|TRBV20-1|TRBJ2-1|few
CSARRTSGASSYNEQFF
TGCAGTGCTAGACGGACTAGCGGGGCGAGCTCCTACAATGAGCAGTTCTTC
>TRBD1|TRBV14|TRBJ2-2|many
CASRRTGNTGELFF
TGTGCCAGCAGGAGGACAGGGAACACCGGGGAGCTGTTTTTT
>-|TRBV27|TRBJ2-7|-
CASRPQGSYEQYF
TGTGCCAGCAGGCCCCAGGGGAGCTACGAGCAGTACTTC
>-|TRBV21-1|TRBJ2-2|-
CASSKDAYTGELFF
TGTGCCAGCAGCAAAGATGCGTACACCGGGGAGCTGTTTTTT
>-|TRBV5-6|TRBJ2-1|-
CASRLWASALGNEQFF
TGTGCCAGCAGACTTTGGGCTAGCGCACTAGGGAATGAGCAGTTCTTC
>TRBD1|TRBV28|TRBJ1-1|-
CASNYLTGVNTEAFF
TGTGCCAGCAATTACCTGACAGGGGTGAACACTGAAGCTTTCTTT
>-|TRBV13|TRBJ2-7|many
CASSLVPGGPTGITYEQYF
TGTGCCAGCAGCTTAGTTCCGGGGGGCCCGACAGGGATTACCTACGAGCAGTACTTC
>-|TRBV29-1|TRBJ2-3|many
CSVGTGRTDTQYF
TGCAGCGTGGGGACTGGGAGAACAGATACGCAGTATTTT
>-|TRBV12-3/TRBV12-4|TRBJ1-1|few
CASSLTVSDTEAFF
TGTGCCAGCAGTTTAACAGTCAGTGACACTGAAGCTTTCTTT
>TRBD1|TRBV7-3|TRBJ1-1|many
CASSLTGTGSTEAFF
TGTGCCAGCAGCTTAACGGGGACAGGGAGCACTGAAGCTTTCTTT
>TRBD2|TRBV10-1|TRBJ2-3|many
CASSEGTSGKRTDTQYF
TGCGCCAGCAGTGAGGGGACTAGCGGGAAACGCACAGATACGCAGTATTTT
>TRBD1|TRBV6-1|TRBJ2-5|few
CASSESIRQGTQETQYF
TGTGCCAGCAGTGAAAGCATTAGACAGGGAACACAAGAGACCCAGTACTTC
>-|TRBV6-6|TRBJ1-1|few
CASNPEGMNTEAFF
TGTGCCAGCAATCCGGAGGGAATGAACACTGAAGCTTTCTTT
>TRBD2|TRBV20-1|TRBJ2-1|many
CSAATTSGLYNEQFF
TGCAGTGCTGCTACGACTAGCGGGCTCTACAATGAGCAGTTCTTC
>TRBD1|TRBV2|TRBJ1-3|few
CASSTGTAGNTIYF
TGTGCCAGCAGCACTGGGACAGCTGGAAACACCATATATTTT
>TRBD2|TRBV11-3|TRBJ2-1|many
CASSLDVASGRSYNEQFF
TGTGCCAGCAGCTTAGATGTGGCTAGCGGGAGATCCTACAATGAGCAGTTCTTC
>-|TRBV11-2|TRBJ1-5|few
CASSQTQHNQPQHF
TGTGCCAGCAGCCAGACACAACACAATCAGCCCCAGCATTTT
>-|TRBV7-3|TRBJ2-2|-
CASSRGSNTGELFF
TGTGCCAGCAGCCGGGGGTCGAACACCGGGGAGCTGTTTTTT
>-|TRBV3-1|TRBJ1-1|-
CASSRSNANTEVFF
TGTGCCAGCAGCCGATCAAACGCGAACACTGAAGTTTTCTTT
>TRBD1|TRBV7-6|TRBJ1-1|many
CASSNRAGQAHPPNTEAFF
TGTGCCAGCAGCAATAGGGCGGGACAGGCCCATCCCCCGAACACTGAAGCTTTCTTT
>-|TRBV3-1|TRBJ2-1|-
CASSLPSGSLSYNEQFF
TGTGCCAGCAGCCTCCCCTCGGGCTCCCTCTCCTACAATGAGCAGTTCTTC
>-|TRBV6-5|TRBJ2-1|-
CASSYTGEQFF
TGTGCCAGCAGTTATACGGGAGAGCAGTTCTTC
>-|TRBV7-8|TRBJ1-2|few
CASSLGTDSYGYTF
TGTGCCAGCAGCTTAGGAACGGACAGCTATGGCTACACCTTC
>-|TRBV6-1|TRBJ2-7|few
CASSEGWTVAYEQYF
TGTGCCAGCAGTGAAGGATGGACTGTAGCCTACGAGCAGTACTTC
>-|TRBV7-9|TRBJ2-7|few
CASSSPERGSYEQYF
TGTGCCAGCAGCTCGCCTGAGAGAGGGTCCTACGAGCAGTACTTC
>TRBD1|TRBV20-1|TRBJ2-5|-
CSAKEGTVQETQYF
TGCAGTGCTAAAGAGGGGACAGTTCAAGAGACCCAGTACTTC
>-|TRBV28|TRBJ1-4|many
CASSSEGATNEKLFF
TGTGCCAGCAGTTCGGAGGGAGCAACTAATGAAAAACTGTTTTTT
>TRBD2|TRBV7-9|TRBJ2-7|-
CASTLRGGREYEQYF
TGTGCCAGCACCCTAAGAGGCGGGAGGGAGTACGAGCAGTACTTC
>-|TRBV11-2|TRBJ1-5|few
CASSLGQVNQPQHF
TGTGCCAGCAGCTTAGGACAAGTCAATCAGCCCCAGCATTTT
>TRBD1|TRBV10-2|TRBJ2-2|-
CASVGQTTGELFF
TGCGCCAGCGTGGGACAGACAACCGGGGAGCTGTTTTTT
>-|TRBV11-3|TRBJ1-1|-
CASSLDSPSRVYSEAFF
TGTGCCAGCAGCTTAGATAGCCCCTCCAGGGTCTATTCTGAAGCTTTCTTT
>-|TRBV9|TRBJ2-7|-
CASSVGPGPEQYF
TGTGCCAGCAGCGTAGGACCGGGTCCCGAGCAGTACTTC
>TRBD1|TRBV29-1|TRBJ2-5|-
CSVENEDRGETQYF
TGCAGCGTTGAGAACGAGGACAGGGGAGAGACCCAGTACTTC
>TRBD1|TRBV19|TRBJ2-3|-
CASSFRQGGYTDTQYF
TGTGCCAGTAGCTTCCGACAGGGGGGTTACACAGATACGCAGTATTTT
>TRBD2|TRBV7-6|TRBJ2-3|few
CASSSASGSSTDTQYF
TGTGCCAGCAGCTCAGCTAGCGGATCTAGCACAGATACGCAGTATTTT
>-|TRBV3-1|TRBJ1-5|many
CASSQESKGGGNQPQHF
TGTGCCAGCAGCCAAGAGAGCAAAGGCGGTGGCAATCAGCCCCAGCATTTT